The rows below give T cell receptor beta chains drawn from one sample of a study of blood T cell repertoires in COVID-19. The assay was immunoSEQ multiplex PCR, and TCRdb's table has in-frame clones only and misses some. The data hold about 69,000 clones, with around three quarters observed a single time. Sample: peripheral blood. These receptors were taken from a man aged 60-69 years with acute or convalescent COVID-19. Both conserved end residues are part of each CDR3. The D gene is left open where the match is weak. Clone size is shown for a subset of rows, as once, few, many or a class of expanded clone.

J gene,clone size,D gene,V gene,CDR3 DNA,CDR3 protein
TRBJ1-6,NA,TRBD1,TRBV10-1,TGCGCCAGCAGGGACAGGGCTGGATCACCCCTCCACTTT,CASRDRAGSPLHF
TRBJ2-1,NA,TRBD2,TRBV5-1,TGCGCCAGCAGCTTGTCCGGGGAAGGGCGGGGGTCCTACAATGAGCAGTTCTTC,CASSLSGEGRGSYNEQFF
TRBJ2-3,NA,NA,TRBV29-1,TGCAGCGTTGAAGAGGACAAACCAGGAGATACGCAGTATTTT,CSVEEDKPGDTQYF
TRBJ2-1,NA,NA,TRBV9,TGTGCCAGCAGCGTCCGCGGACTGTACAATGAGCAGTTCTTC,CASSVRGLYNEQFF
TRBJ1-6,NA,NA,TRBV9,TGTGCCAGCAGCGTGGGAGGGGAGGGAGATTCACCCCTCCACTTT,CASSVGGEGDSPLHF
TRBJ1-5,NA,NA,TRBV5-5,TGTGCCAGCAGCTTTCTATCAGGGGATCAGCCCCAGCATTTT,CASSFLSGDQPQHF
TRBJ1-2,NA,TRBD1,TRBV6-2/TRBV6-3,TGTGCCAGCAGCTTAATGGGGACAGGGAACTATGGCTACACCTTC,CASSLMGTGNYGYTF
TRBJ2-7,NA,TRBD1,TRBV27,TGTGCCAGCAGTCTTACACGGGACAGAACGCCCTACGAGCAGTACTTC,CASSLTRDRTPYEQYF
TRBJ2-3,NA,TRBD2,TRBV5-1,TGCGCCAGCAGCTGGATCTCCAGCGGGGGAGTTAGCACAGATACGCAGTATTTT,CASSWISSGGVSTDTQYF
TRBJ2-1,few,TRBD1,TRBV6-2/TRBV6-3,TGTGCCAGCAGTAACGACAGGGTTGTGTACAATGAGCAGTTCTTC,CASSNDRVVYNEQFF
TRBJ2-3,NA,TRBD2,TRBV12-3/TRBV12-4,TGTGCCAGCACCCTTGCGGGGGGCGCGGTTACATATTTT,CASTLAGGAVTYF
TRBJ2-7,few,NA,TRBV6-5,TGTGCCAGCAGTTACTCACAGGGTGCGAGCGAGCAGTACTTC,CASSYSQGASEQYF
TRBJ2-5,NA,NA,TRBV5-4,TGTGCCAGCAGCTTGGGGGCGATCCAAGAGACCCAGTACTTC,CASSLGAIQETQYF
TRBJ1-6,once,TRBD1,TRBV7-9,TGTGCCAGCAGCCCAAGGACAGGCAGCTCCTATAATTCACCCCTCCACTTT,CASSPRTGSSYNSPLHF
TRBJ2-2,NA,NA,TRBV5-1,TGCGCCAGCAGCTTGGTCGCGAACACCGGGGAGCTGTTTTTT,CASSLVANTGELFF
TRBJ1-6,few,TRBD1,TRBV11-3,TGTGCCAGCAGCAAAACCGGGACAGGAAATTCACCCCTCCACTTT,CASSKTGTGNSPLHF
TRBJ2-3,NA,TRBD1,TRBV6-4,TGTGCCAGCAGTAAAGGGGGCCCGGCTAGCACAGATACGCAGTATTTT,CASSKGGPASTDTQYF
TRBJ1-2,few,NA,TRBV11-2,TGTGCCAGCAGCCCCCAGGAAAACTATGGCTACACCTTC,CASSPQENYGYTF
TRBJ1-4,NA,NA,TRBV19,TGTGCCAGTAGTCCGTACAGGGATGAAAAACTGTTTTTT,CASSPYRDEKLFF
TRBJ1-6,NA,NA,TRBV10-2,TGCGCCAGCAGTGAGGACAACTATAATTCACCCCTCCACTTT,CASSEDNYNSPLHF
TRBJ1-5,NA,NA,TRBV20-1,TGCAGTGCTAGTTTAGGGAGTAGCAATCAGCCCCAGCATTTT,CSASLGSSNQPQHF
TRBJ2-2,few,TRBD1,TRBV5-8,TGTGCCAGCAGCACCGGACAGGGTTTCACCGGGGAGCTGTTTTTT,CASSTGQGFTGELFF